What follows are 26 T cell receptor beta chains derived from one specimen sequenced in a study of T cell responses to AZD1222 COVID-19 vaccine. The table came from immunoSEQ multiplex PCR; TCRdb's copy has only in-frame clones and leaves some out. This sample has roughly 100,000 clones; roughly nine tenths occur once, and the top ten carry 1.5% to 2%. The source was peripheral blood, collected on day 0 of AZD1222 vaccination. All receptors come from an adult in good health.

CDR3 sequence (DNA): TGTGCCAGCAGTCCTCAGGGGGACCAGCCCCAGCATTTT. This codes for CASSPQGDQPQHF. This chain joins TRBV11-2 and TRBJ1-5, with 7 bases lining up with TRBD1. The CDR3 runs 13 residues. The V and J ends lost 6 bases and 7 bases, in that order; junction bases with no gene match: 6. Looked up from germline, CDR1 is SGHAT and CDR2 is FQNNGV.

This clone was picked up a small number of times. The rearrangement uses TRBV30 and TRBJ1-1; unclear D gene. V shed 3 bases and J shed 3 bases, with 11 bases lying between them. Germline CDR1 is GTSNPN and CDR2 is SVGIG (reference sequence). This CDR3 is 13 amino acids long. Here the CDR3 DNA reads TGTGCCTGGAGCCTTGGACCGGACACTGAAGCTTTCTTT. This gives the protein CAWSLGPDTEAFF.

The V gene is TRBV5-1, the J gene TRBJ2-2; D is possibly TRBD1 (6 bases). In germline, CDR1 is SGHRS, CDR2 YFSETQ. V lost 5 bases, J lost 0 bases, and 17 bases lay in between. CDR3 length: 17 residues. In DNA form, the CDR3 reads TGCGCCAGCAGTGAGAGTAAGACAGGCCCGAACACCGGGGAGCTGTTTTTT. It codes for CASSESKTGPNTGELFF. The full variable domain, its missing parts supplied by reference TRBV5-1 and TRBJ2-2, is KAGVTQTPRYLIKTRGQQVTLSCSPISGHRSVSWYQQTPGQGLQFLFEYFSETQRNKGNFPGRFSGRQFSNSRSEMNVSTLELGDSALYLCASSESKTGPNTGELFFGEGSRLTVL.

The chain links TRBV28 to TRBJ1-2; TRBD1 aligns across 7 bases. The trim removed 3 bases at V and 7 bases at J, leaving 5 bases unmatched. The CDR3 consists of 13 residues. Germline CDR1 MDHEN, CDR2 SYDVKM. The CDR3 region has the DNA TGTGCCAGCAGTTTGGCAGGGGGGGCTGGCTACACCTTC. Its protein is CASSLAGGAGYTF.

The chain couples TRBV5-1 to TRBJ1-5; 8 bases align to TRBD1. The germline gives CDR1 SGHRS, CDR2 YFSETQ. The CDR3 length is 15 residues. After removal of 4 bases from V and 3 bases from J, the junction contained 6 bases not matched to a gene. The CDR3 DNA follows: TGCGCCAGCAGCCCTGGGACAGGAGCCAATCAGCCCCAGCATTTT. Translated, it gives CASSPGTGANQPQHF.

The rearrangement uses TRBV7-6 and TRBJ2-1; D uncertain. The CDR3 length is 13 residues. CDR1 is SGHVS, CDR2 FNYEAQ, per germline. V lost 1 base, J lost 5 bases, and 6 bases lay in between. CDR3 protein: CASSLVVDNEQFF. The CDR3 DNA sequence: TGTGCCAGCAGCTTAGTGGTAGACAATGAGCAGTTCTTC.

V is TRBV2 and J is TRBJ2-3; no firm D call. CDR1 is SNHLY and CDR2 is FYNNEI in the germline V gene. The V and J ends lost 6 bases and 6 bases respectively, with 13 bases between them. The CDR3 is 13 residues long. CDR3 sequence reads: CASSESPWDTQYF. In DNA, the CDR3 is TGTGCCAGCAGCGAGAGCCCCTGGGATACGCAGTATTTT. The full variable domain, with the rest looked up from reference TRBV2 and TRBJ2-3, is EPEVTQTPSHQVTQMGQEVILRCVPISNHLYFYWYRQILGQKVEFLVSFYNNEISEKSEIFDDQFSVERPDGSNFTLKIRSTKLEDSAMYFCASSESPWDTQYFGPGTRLTVL.

The gene calls are TRBV19 and TRBJ2-7; D may be TRBD1 or TRBD2 (6 bases each). V lost 6 bases to trimming and J lost 0 bases, with 15 bases between them. CDR1 is LNHDA and CDR2 is SQIVND in the germline V gene (reference sequence). The CDR3 length is 15 residues. Here the CDR3 reads CASSPGGGSSYEQYF. The CDR3 DNA follows: TGTGCCAGTAGCCCAGGAGGGGGAAGCTCCTACGAGCAGTACTTC.

This clone was picked up a small number of times. The genes are TRBV3-1 (or the pseudogene TRBV3-2) and TRBJ2-1; no reliable D call. Germline loops: CDR1 LGHDT, CDR2 YNNKEL (reference sequence). The length of the CDR3 is 13 residues. The V end lost 1 base, the J end lost 4 bases, and 5 bases lay between the germline ends. The CDR3: CASSQAFYNEQFF. CDR3 DNA: TGTGCCAGCAGCCAAGCCTTTTACAATGAGCAGTTCTTC.

The chain has TRBV5-1 and TRBJ2-3; 13 positions agree with TRBD2. Germline loops: CDR1 SGHRS, CDR2 YFSETQ. The trim removed 3 bases at V and 10 bases at J, leaving 5 bases unmatched. The CDR3 is made up of 14 amino acids. The CDR3: CASSSTSGGQPQYF. Written as DNA, the CDR3 is TGCGCCAGCAGCTCGACTAGCGGGGGGCAACCGCAGTATTTT.

This sequence joins TRBV9 and TRBJ2-5, with 8 bases identical to TRBD2. Germline V gene data show CDR1 as SGDLS and CDR2 as YYNGEE. V dropped 2 bases and J dropped 1; count of bases not matched to a gene: 7. This CDR3 has 16 amino acids. The CDR3: CASSVTSGRGQETQYF. For the CDR3, the DNA is TGTGCCAGCAGCGTCACTAGCGGCCGCGGCCAAGAGACCCAGTACTTC.

CDR3 sequence (DNA): TGTGCCTGGAGTGCCGCCCCGGACCAGGAAAAACTGTTTTTT. Residues: CAWSAAPDQEKLFF. This chain connects TRBV30 to TRBJ1-4; D unresolved. The CDR3 length is 14 residues. The germline gives CDR1 GTSNPN, CDR2 SVGIG (reference sequence). V lost 1 base, J lost 8 bases, and 14 bases lay in between.

This clone was counted once. The DNA for the CDR3 is TGCGCCAGCAGCTTGCGGTTGGGGAACACTGAAGCTTTCTTT. Translating it yields CASSLRLGNTEAFF. The V gene is TRBV5-1, the J gene TRBJ1-1; D remains unclear. CDR3 length equals 14 residues. Trimming left V 1 base short and J 1 base short, with 8 bases between. CDR1 is SGHRS and CDR2 is YFSETQ in the germline V gene.

The chain uses TRBV3-1 (or the pseudogene TRBV3-2) and TRBJ1-3; 7 positions match TRBD1. V dropped 4 bases and J dropped 1; count of bases not matched to a gene: 1. This CDR3 is built from 14 residues. The germline gives CDR1 LGHDT, CDR2 YNNKEL (reference sequence). In DNA, the CDR3 is TGTGCCAGCAGCCTGACAGGGTCTGGAAACACCATATATTTT. Residues: CASSLTGSGNTIYF.

V gene TRBV5-1 combines with J gene TRBJ2-3, with D unclear. CDR3 length: 14 amino acids. The germline V gene has CDR1 SGHRS and CDR2 YFSETQ. Trimming took 2 bases from V and 6 from J, leaving 13 bases between them. CDR3 coding DNA: TGCGCCAGCAGCTTTGAGACCCCGCGGGATACGCAGTATTTT. Translating it yields CASSFETPRDTQYF.

The chain carries TRBV6-2 or TRBV6-3 and TRBJ1-1; possibly TRBD1 for D (5 bases). V lost 3 bases and J 7 bases, leaving 12 bases between the germline ends. Per germline, CDR1 MNHEY and CDR2 SVGEGT. The length of the CDR3 is 13 residues. CDR3: CASSYEGTSEAFF. CDR3 DNA: TGTGCCAGCAGTTATGAGGGGACGAGTGAAGCTTTCTTT.

The V gene is TRBV11-3, the J gene TRBJ2-5; D is unclear. CDR1 SGHNT and CDR2 YENEEA come from the germline V gene. V was shortened by 3 bases and J by 5 bases, with 10 bases between the two germline ends. The CDR3 loop spans 13 amino acids. The CDR3 nucleotides are TGTGCCAGCAGCTTTCAGTTTGGGGAGACCCAGTACTTC. It codes for CASSFQFGETQYF.

The chain uses TRBV28 and TRBJ1-5; D gene ambiguous. V shed 3 bases and J shed 0 bases, with 9 bases lying between them. The germline V gene encodes CDR1 MDHEN and CDR2 SYDVKM. The CDR3 extends over 15 amino acids. The chain's CDR3 is CASSFWDYSNQPQHF. The CDR3 DNA follows: TGTGCCAGCAGTTTCTGGGATTATAGCAATCAGCCCCAGCATTTT.

The V gene is TRBV4-3, the J gene TRBJ1-1; 7 nucleotides agree with TRBD1. From germline, CDR1 is LGHNA and CDR2 YSLEER. With 1 base clipped from V and 4 bases from J, the junction kept 3 bases outside the gene matches. This CDR3 has 14 residues. The CDR3 DNA follows: TGCGCCAGCAGCCAAGCAGGGGGAAGCACTGAAGCTTTCTTT. Translating it yields CASSQAGGSTEAFF.

The chain links TRBV25-1 to TRBJ1-2, with D maybe TRBD1 (5 bases). The CDR3 consists of 15 residues. Trimming took off 3 bases at V and 0 bases at J, with 11 bases between the two ends. The germline gives CDR1 MGHDK, CDR2 SYGVNS. CDR3 coding DNA: TGTGCCAGCAGTGAGATCGGGGCGACTAACTATGGCTACACCTTC. It codes for CASSEIGATNYGYTF.

CDR3 nucleotides: TGTGCCACCAGTGAGCCCGGGACAGGGGGCGCAGATACGCAGTATTTT. Translation: CATSEPGTGGADTQYF. This chain connects TRBV24-1 to TRBJ2-3, with 12 bases that match TRBD1. Germline-derived CDR1 and CDR2 are KGHDR and SFDVKD. V dropped 4 bases and J dropped 4; count of bases not matched to a gene: 5. The CDR3 covers 16 residues.

The genes are TRBV7-2 and TRBJ1-1; perhaps TRBD1 as D (6 bases). This CDR3 is built from 14 residues. Per the germline V gene, CDR1 is SGHTA and CDR2 is FQGNSA. Deletions cut 5 bases from V and 7 bases from J, with 17 bases between. CDR3 nucleotides: TGTGCCAGCAGCGCCAGGGGCGGCTACGGTGAAGCTTTCTTT. This codes for CASSARGGYGEAFF.

This chain connects TRBV29-1 to TRBJ2-3; D is possibly TRBD1 or TRBD2 (5 bases each). The CDR3 runs 12 residues. Trimming cost V 4 bases and J 3 bases, with 8 bases left between them. The germline gives CDR1 SQVTM, CDR2 ANQGSEA. CDR3 in amino acids: CSVGDGTDTQYF. In nucleotides, the CDR3 is TGCAGCGTTGGGGACGGGACAGATACGCAGTATTTT.

The chain links TRBV15 to TRBJ1-1; no definite D call. The germline gives CDR1 LNHNV, CDR2 YYDKDF (reference sequence). The CDR3 totals 12 residues. V lost 0 bases, J lost 8 bases, and 7 bases lay in between. The CDR3 loop reads CATSRDRNEAFF. The CDR3 DNA sequence: TGTGCCACCAGCAGAGATCGTAACGAAGCTTTCTTT.

The chain has TRBV7-9 and TRBJ1-4; D not resolved. This CDR3 contains 15 residues. Per germline, CDR1 SEHNR and CDR2 FQNEAQ (reference sequence). Between the trimmed V and J ends, which lost 1 base and 8 bases, there was a span of 14 bases. Here the CDR3 reads CASSLDRGSREKLFF. For the CDR3, the DNA is TGTGCCAGCAGCTTAGATCGGGGATCTCGAGAAAAACTGTTTTTT.

The chain combines TRBV4-2 with TRBJ2-5; tentatively, D is TRBD2 (5 bases). V was cut by 3 bases and J by 4 bases, with 12 bases left in between. Germline values: CDR1 LGHNA, CDR2 YNFKEQ. The CDR3 runs to 14 residues. CDR3 region: CASSQASYGETQYF. As DNA, the CDR3 is TGTGCCAGCAGCCAGGCTAGCTATGGAGAGACCCAGTACTTC.